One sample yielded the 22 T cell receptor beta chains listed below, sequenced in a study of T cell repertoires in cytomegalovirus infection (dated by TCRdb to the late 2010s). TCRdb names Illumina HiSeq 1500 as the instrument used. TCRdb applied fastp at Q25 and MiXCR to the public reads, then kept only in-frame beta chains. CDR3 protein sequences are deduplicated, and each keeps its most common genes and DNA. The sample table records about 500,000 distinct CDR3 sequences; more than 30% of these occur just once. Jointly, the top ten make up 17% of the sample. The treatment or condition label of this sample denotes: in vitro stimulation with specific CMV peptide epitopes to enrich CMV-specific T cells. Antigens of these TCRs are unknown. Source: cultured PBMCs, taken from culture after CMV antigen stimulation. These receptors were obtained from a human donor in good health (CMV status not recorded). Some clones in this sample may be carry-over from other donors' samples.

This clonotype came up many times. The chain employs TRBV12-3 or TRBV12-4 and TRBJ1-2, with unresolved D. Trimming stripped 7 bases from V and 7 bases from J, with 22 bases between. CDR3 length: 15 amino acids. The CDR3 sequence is CASTPGVGRRFGYTF. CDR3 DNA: TGTGCCAGCACCCCTGGGGTGGGTCGCAGGTTTGGCTACACCTTC.

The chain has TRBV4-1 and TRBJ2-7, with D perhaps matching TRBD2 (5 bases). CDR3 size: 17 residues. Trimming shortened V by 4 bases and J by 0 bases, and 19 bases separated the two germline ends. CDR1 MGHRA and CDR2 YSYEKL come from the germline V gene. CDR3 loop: CASSPSSAGPSSYEQYF. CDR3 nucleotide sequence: TGCGCCAGCAGCCCCTCCTCGGCGGGTCCCAGCTCCTACGAGCAGTACTTC.

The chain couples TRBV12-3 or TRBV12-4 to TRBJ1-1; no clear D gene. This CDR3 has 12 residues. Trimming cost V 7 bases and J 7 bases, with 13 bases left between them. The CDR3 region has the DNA TGTGCCAGCATCGCGCGGGGTGGTGAAGCTTTCTTT. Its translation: CASIARGGEAFF.

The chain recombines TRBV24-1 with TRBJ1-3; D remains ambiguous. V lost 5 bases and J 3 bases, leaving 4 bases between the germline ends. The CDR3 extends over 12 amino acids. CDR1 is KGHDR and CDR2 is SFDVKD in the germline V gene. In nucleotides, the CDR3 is TGTGCCACCAGTGGTCATGGAAACACCATATATTTT. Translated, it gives CATSGHGNTIYF.

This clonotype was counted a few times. Here the CDR3 DNA reads TGCGCCAGCCAAACAGGGATGAACACCGGGGAGCTGTTTTTT. Its translation: CASQTGMNTGELFF. This chain joins TRBV5-1 and TRBJ2-2; D possibly corresponds to TRBD1 (6 bases). Germline V gene data show CDR1 as SGHRS and CDR2 as YFSETQ. The CDR3 consists of 14 residues. V lost 7 bases and J lost 1, with 11 bases in between.

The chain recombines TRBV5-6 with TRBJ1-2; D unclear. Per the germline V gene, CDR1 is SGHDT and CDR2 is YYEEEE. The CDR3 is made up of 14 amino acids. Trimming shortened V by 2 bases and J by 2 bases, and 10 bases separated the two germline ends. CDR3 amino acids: CASSFGGPNYGYTF. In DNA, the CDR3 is TGTGCCAGCAGCTTCGGCGGACCGAACTATGGCTACACCTTC.

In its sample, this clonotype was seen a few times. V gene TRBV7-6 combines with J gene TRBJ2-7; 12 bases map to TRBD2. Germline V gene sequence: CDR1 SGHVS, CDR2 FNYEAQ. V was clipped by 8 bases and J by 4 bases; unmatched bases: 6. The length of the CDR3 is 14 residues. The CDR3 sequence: CASVLAGGIYEQYV. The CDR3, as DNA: TGTGCCAGCGTGCTAGCGGGAGGGATATACGAGCAGTACGTC.

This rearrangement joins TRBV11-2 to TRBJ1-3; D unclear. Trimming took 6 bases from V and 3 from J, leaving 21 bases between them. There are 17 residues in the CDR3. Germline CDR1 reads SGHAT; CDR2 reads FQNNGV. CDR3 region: CASRGYVASEHGNTIYF. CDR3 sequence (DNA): TGTGCCAGCAGGGGATATGTGGCCTCGGAACATGGAAACACCATATATTTT. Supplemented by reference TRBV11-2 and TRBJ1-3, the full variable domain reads EAGVAQSPRYKIIEKRQSVAFWCNPISGHATLYWYQQILGQGPKLLIQFQNNGVVDDSQLPKDRFSAERLKGVDSTLKIQPAKLEDSAVYLCASRGYVASEHGNTIYFGEGSWLTVV.

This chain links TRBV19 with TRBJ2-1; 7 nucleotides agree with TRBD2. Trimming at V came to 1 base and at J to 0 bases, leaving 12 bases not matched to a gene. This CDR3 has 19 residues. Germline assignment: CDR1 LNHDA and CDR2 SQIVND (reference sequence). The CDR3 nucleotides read TGTGCCAGTAGTATAGGGCTCCTAGCGGAATCGAGCTCCTACAATGAGCAGTTCTTC. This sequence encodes CASSIGLLAESSSYNEQFF. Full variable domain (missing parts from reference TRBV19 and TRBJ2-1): DGGITQSPKYLFRKEGQNVTLSCEQNLNHDAMYWYRQDPGQGLRLIYYSQIVNDFQKGDIAEGYSVSREKKESFPLTVTSAQKNPTAFYLCASSIGLLAESSSYNEQFFGPGTRLTVL.

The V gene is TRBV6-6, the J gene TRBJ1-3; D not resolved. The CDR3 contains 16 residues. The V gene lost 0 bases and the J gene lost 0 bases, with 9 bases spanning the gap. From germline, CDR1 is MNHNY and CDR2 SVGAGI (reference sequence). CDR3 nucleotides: TGTGCCAGCAGTTACTCGAGGTGGGACTCTGGAAACACCATATATTTT. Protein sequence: CASSYSRWDSGNTIYF.

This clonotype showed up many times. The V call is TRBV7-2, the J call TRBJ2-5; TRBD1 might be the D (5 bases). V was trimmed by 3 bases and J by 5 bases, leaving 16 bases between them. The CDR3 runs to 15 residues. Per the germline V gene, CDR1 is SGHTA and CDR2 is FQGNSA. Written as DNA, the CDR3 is TGTGCCAGCAGCTTGAGGTCCACAGGATTTGAGACCCAGTACTTC. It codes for CASSLRSTGFETQYF. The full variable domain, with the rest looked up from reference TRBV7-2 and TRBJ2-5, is GAGVSQSPSNKVTEKGKDVELRCDPISGHTALYWYRQSLGQGLEFLIYFQGNSAPDKSGLPSDRFSAERTGGSVSTLTIQRTQQEDSAVYLCASSLRSTGFETQYFGPGTRLLVL.

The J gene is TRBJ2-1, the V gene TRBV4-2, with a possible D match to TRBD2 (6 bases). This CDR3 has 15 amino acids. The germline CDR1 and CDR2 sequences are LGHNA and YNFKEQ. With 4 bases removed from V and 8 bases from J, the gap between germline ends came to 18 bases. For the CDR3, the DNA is TGTGCCAGCAGCCGTATCGGGACTTCCCCCGATGAGCAGTTCTTC. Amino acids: CASSRIGTSPDEQFF.

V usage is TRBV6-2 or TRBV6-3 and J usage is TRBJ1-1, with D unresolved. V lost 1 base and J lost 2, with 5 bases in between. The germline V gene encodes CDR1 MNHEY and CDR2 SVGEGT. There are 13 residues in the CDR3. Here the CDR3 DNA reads TGTGCCAGCAGTTACTTCCCCAACACTGAAGCTTTCTTT. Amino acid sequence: CASSYFPNTEAFF.

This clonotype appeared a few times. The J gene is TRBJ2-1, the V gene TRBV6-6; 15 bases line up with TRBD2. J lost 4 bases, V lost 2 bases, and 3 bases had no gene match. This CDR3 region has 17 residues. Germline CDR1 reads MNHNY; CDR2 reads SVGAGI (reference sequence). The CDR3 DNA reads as TGTGCCAGCAGTTACGGGACTAGCGGGAGGTTTTACAATGAGCAGTTCTTC. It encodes CASSYGTSGRFYNEQFF.

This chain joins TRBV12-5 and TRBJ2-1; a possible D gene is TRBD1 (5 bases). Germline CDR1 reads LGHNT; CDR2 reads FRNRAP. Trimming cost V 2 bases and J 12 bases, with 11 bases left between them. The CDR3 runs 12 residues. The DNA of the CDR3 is TGTGCTAGTGGTTTGTCCCCTGGGGCGCAGTTCTTC. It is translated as CASGLSPGAQFF.

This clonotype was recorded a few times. CDR3 coding DNA: TGTGCCAGCAGGTCCGTTAACACTGAAGCTTTCTTT. Its translation: CASRSVNTEAFF. The V and J genes are TRBV6-5 and TRBJ1-1; D unclear. The V end lost 6 bases, the J end lost 2 bases, and 7 bases lay between the germline ends. CDR1 is MNHEY and CDR2 is SVGAGI in the germline V gene. The CDR3 has 12 residues.

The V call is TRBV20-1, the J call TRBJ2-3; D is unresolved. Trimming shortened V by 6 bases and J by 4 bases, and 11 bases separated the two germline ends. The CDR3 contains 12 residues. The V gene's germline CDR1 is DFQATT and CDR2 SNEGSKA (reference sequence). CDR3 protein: CSARASADTQYF. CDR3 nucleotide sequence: TGCAGTGCCCGCGCGAGCGCAGATACGCAGTATTTT.

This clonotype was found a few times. The CDR3 reads CASTSYFEETQYF. For the CDR3, the DNA is TGTGCCAGTACCTCCTATTTCGAAGAGACCCAGTACTTC. The V call is TRBV25-1, the J call TRBJ2-5; D ambiguous. Trimming stripped 9 bases from V and 3 bases from J, with 14 bases between. The germline V gene has CDR1 MGHDK and CDR2 SYGVNS. The CDR3 spans 13 residues. Full variable domain (missing parts from reference TRBV25-1 and TRBJ2-5): EADIYQTPRYLVIGTGKKITLECSQTMGHDKMYWYQQDPGMELHLIHYSYGVNSTEKGDLSSESTVSRIRTEHFPLTLESARPSHTSQYLCASTSYFEETQYFGPGTRLLVL.

CDR3 residues: CASSSNGRLEQFF. The CDR3 coding sequence is TGTGCCAGCAGCTCGAATGGGCGGCTCGAGCAGTTCTTC. The chain combines TRBV7-2 with TRBJ2-1; D is unresolved. Germline V lookup: CDR1 SGHTA, CDR2 FQGNSA. CDR3 length: 13 amino acids. The V gene lost 4 bases and the J gene lost 10 bases, with 14 bases spanning the gap.

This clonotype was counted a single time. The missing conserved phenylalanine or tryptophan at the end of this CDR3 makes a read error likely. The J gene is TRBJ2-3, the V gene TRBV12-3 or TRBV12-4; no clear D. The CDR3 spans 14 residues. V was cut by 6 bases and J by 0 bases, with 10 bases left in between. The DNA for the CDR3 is TGTGCCAGCAGCCTCACTTCAAGCACAGATACGCAGTATTAT. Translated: CASSLTSSTDTQYY.

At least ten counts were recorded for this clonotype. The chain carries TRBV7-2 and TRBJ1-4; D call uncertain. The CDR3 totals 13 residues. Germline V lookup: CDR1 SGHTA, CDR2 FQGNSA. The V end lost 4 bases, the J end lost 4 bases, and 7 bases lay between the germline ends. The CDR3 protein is CASSSDRNEKLFF. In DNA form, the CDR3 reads TGTGCCAGCAGCTCGGACCGTAATGAAAAACTGTTTTTT.

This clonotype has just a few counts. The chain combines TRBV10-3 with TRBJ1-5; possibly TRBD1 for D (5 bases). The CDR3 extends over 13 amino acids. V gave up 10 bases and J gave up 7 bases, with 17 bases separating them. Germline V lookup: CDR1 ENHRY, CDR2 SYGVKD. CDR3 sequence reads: CATAEMGEQPQHF. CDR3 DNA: TGTGCCACCGCCGAGATGGGGGAACAGCCCCAGCATTTT.